This T cell receptor (beta chain) came from a study of blood T cell repertoires in COVID-19. Living in under 30 US areas, the participants were between about 18 and 90 years of age. Cohort assignment relied on participant-reported clinical history. A COVID-19 case had been met by exposed participants during the 2 weeks before study entry. Using immunoSEQ multiplex PCR, the repertoire was profiled, and TCRdb retains in-frame clones only, with some absent. The table lists 350,000 to 500,000 clones, around nine tenths of them singletons, with approximately 1.5% in the top ten. The CDR3 sequence is 17 residues long. The junction had 7 bases not matched to a gene; V was cut back by 0 bases and J by 9 bases. Germline CDR1 is LGHNA and CDR2 is YSLEER. This clone has just a few counts.

The chain carries TRBV4-3 and TRBJ2-2, with 13 bases identical to TRBD2. Sequencing input: PBMCs or T cells enriched from blood (not recorded which). The clonotype originates from a woman aged 18-29 years who had been exposed to COVID-19. CDR3 amino acids: CASSQDEGLAGNRELFF. The CDR3 DNA sequence: TGCGCCAGCAGCCAAGATGAGGGACTAGCGGGGAACCGGGAGCTGTTTTTT.